These 22 T cell receptor beta chains were all obtained from the same sample, sequenced in a study of technical replicates of blood from a handful of donors. Profiled with immunoSEQ multiplex PCR; TCRdb holds only in-frame clones, not every one. The sample yields tens of thousands of clones, about nine tenths seen once. The sample was T cells isolated from PBMCs. The receptors here all came from a human donor in good health. Some clones in this sample may be carry-over from other donors' samples.

Only one count was recorded for this clone. The rearrangement links TRBV4-2 to TRBJ2-7, with 8 bases fitting TRBD1. The CDR3 runs 15 residues. The ends lost 1 base at V and 0 bases at J; junction bases unmatched: 2. Germline V gene sequence: CDR1 LGHNA, CDR2 YNFKEQ. CDR3 residues: CASSQGQGSSYEQYF. For the CDR3, the DNA is TGTGCCAGCAGCCAAGGACAGGGGAGCTCCTACGAGCAGTACTTC.

This chain connects TRBV6-1 to TRBJ2-1; TRBD1 is a possible D gene (5 bases). The V end was cut by 3 bases, the J end by 6 bases, with 18 bases between. CDR3 length: 16 amino acids. CDR1 is MNHNS, CDR2 SASEGT, per germline. CDR3 sequence (DNA): TGTGCCAGCAGTGAGGCTGACAGAAGGGTGGGCAATGAGCAGTTCTTC. Translation gives CASSEADRRVGNEQFF.

The chain joins TRBV11-3 to TRBJ2-5; no definite D call. Germline values: CDR1 SGHNT, CDR2 YENEEA. The CDR3 sequence is 13 residues long. V was trimmed by 3 bases and J by 4 bases, leaving 9 bases between them. The DNA of the CDR3 is TGTGCCAGCAGCTTGACAACCATAGAGACCCAGTACTTC. Translating gives CASSLTTIETQYF.

The chain is built from TRBV28 and TRBJ1-2; 10 bases line up with TRBD1. This CDR3 has 14 amino acids. V trimming: 5 bases; J trimming: 2 bases; junction bases outside the gene matches: 2. Per the germline V gene, CDR1 is MDHEN and CDR2 is SYDVKM. The CDR3 DNA reads as TGTGCCAGCAGTCGGGACAGGGGAAACTATGGCTACACCTTC. Its protein product is CASSRDRGNYGYTF.

The V and J genes are TRBV19 and TRBJ1-1; D remains ambiguous. The CDR3 loop spans 14 amino acids. V gave up 2 bases and J gave up 3 bases, with 10 bases separating them. The germline gives CDR1 LNHDA, CDR2 SQIVND (reference sequence). CDR3 bases: TGTGCCAGTAGTATAACATTGGGAGACACTGAAGCTTTCTTT. The encoded protein is CASSITLGDTEAFF.

This clone is a singleton in its sample. V gene TRBV5-1 combines with J gene TRBJ1-4; D unresolved. Per the germline V gene, CDR1 is SGHRS and CDR2 is YFSETQ. V was pared by 0 bases and J by 6 bases, with 12 bases between. The CDR3 runs 15 residues. CDR3 coding DNA: TGCGCCAGCAGCTTGGCTTGGGGAGGAGATGAAAAACTGTTTTTT. It yields the protein CASSLAWGGDEKLFF.

Here the CDR3 reads CASSSGIGAQYYEQYF. In DNA form, the CDR3 reads TGTGCCAGCAGCTCAGGAATAGGGGCCCAGTATTACGAGCAGTACTTC. J is TRBJ2-7 and V is TRBV11-1, with D possibly TRBD1 on 5 matching bases. Trimming pared 4 bases from V and 4 bases from J, leaving 20 bases between. From germline, CDR1 is SGHAT and CDR2 FQDESV (reference sequence). The CDR3 is 16 amino acids.

V and J are TRBV19 and TRBJ2-1, with D perhaps TRBD2 (5 bases). The CDR3 loop spans 13 amino acids. CDR1 and CDR2 (germline): LNHDA, SQIVND (reference sequence). The germline V and J ends were trimmed by 3 bases and 8 bases, with 11 bases remaining between them. The CDR3 nucleotides read TGTGCCAGTAGTATGGAGGTATGGGATGAGCAGTTCTTC. It specifies CASSMEVWDEQFF.

V is TRBV5-1 and J is TRBJ2-7, with D possibly TRBD2 on 5 matching bases. CDR3 size: 10 residues. Germline V gene data show CDR1 as SGHRS and CDR2 as YFSETQ. V was shortened by 7 bases and J by 5 bases, with 7 bases between the two germline ends. CDR3 sequence (DNA): TGCGCCAGCTACGGGGACGAGCAGTACTTC. It specifies CASYGDEQYF.

In this sample, this clone turned up a few times. This chain uses TRBV5-5 with TRBJ1-3, with unresolved D. V was trimmed by 0 bases and J by 0 bases, leaving 13 bases between them. CDR1 and CDR2 from the germline V gene are SGHKS and YYEKEE (reference sequence). The CDR3 covers 17 residues. Here the CDR3 reads CASSLVTDHYSGNTIYF. CDR3 nucleotides: TGTGCCAGCAGCTTGGTAACAGATCATTACTCTGGAAACACCATATATTTT.

The V call is TRBV10-3, the J call TRBJ1-4; D is perhaps TRBD1 (6 bases). The V end was cut by 3 bases, the J end by 5 bases, with 25 bases between. CDR3 length equals 19 residues. Looked up from germline, CDR1 is ENHRY and CDR2 is SYGVKD. CDR3 loop: CAISDVGQQAISKNEKLFF. In nucleotides, the CDR3 is TGTGCCATCAGTGATGTAGGACAGCAAGCCATTTCTAAGAATGAAAAACTGTTTTTT.

The chain couples TRBV4-1 to TRBJ1-4; the D is unclear. Germline CDR1 MGHRA, CDR2 YSYEKL. Trimming took 0 bases from V and 10 from J, leaving 9 bases between them. The length of the CDR3 is 13 residues. CDR3 nucleotides: TGCGCCAGCAGCCAAGATCTTCCGGGAAAACTGTTTTTT. Amino acids: CASSQDLPGKLFF.

V is TRBV11-2 and J is TRBJ2-1; TRBD2 matches 8 bases. The V gene's germline CDR1 is SGHAT and CDR2 FQNNGV. The ends lost 4 bases at V and 4 bases at J; junction bases unmatched: 18. The CDR3 is made up of 19 amino acids. CDR3 coding DNA: TGTGCCAGCAGCTCGGGTATTCTTTCTGAGCGGGAGAATTACAATGAGCAGTTCTTC. Residues: CASSSGILSERENYNEQFF. Looking up the rest from reference TRBV11-2 and TRBJ2-1 gives the full variable domain: EAGVAQSPRYKIIEKRQSVAFWCNPISGHATLYWYQQILGQGPKLLIQFQNNGVVDDSQLPKDRFSAERLKGVDSTLKIQPAKLEDSAVYLCASSSGILSERENYNEQFFGPGTRLTVL.

The CDR3 bases are TGTGCCAGCAGCTTAGTAAAGGGGAAAGTTGCGCACGAGCAGTACTTC. It codes for CASSLVKGKVAHEQYF. The J gene is TRBJ2-7, the V gene TRBV11-2; D is possibly TRBD1 (5 bases). This CDR3 spans 16 amino acids. V lost 1 base to trimming and J lost 5 bases, with 18 bases between them. Germline values: CDR1 SGHAT, CDR2 FQNNGV.

J is TRBJ2-5 and V is TRBV7-8; TRBD1 agrees at 10 bases. The CDR3 is 13 amino acids. CDR1 is SGHVS and CDR2 is FQNEAQ in the germline V gene. With 3 bases clipped from V and 6 bases from J, the junction kept 1 base outside the gene matches. Here the CDR3 reads CASSLDRGKTQYF. The DNA for the CDR3 is TGTGCCAGCAGCTTGGACAGGGGGAAGACCCAGTACTTC. Using reference TRBV7-8 and TRBJ2-5 for the parts outside the CDR3, the full variable domain is GAGVSQSPRYKVAKRGQDVALRCDPISGHVSLFWYQQALGQGPEFLTYFQNEAQLDKSGLPSDRFFAERPEGSVSTLKIQRTQQEDSAVYLCASSLDRGKTQYFGPGTRLLVL.

The chain uses TRBV4-1 and TRBJ2-7; no clear D. Germline V gene sequence: CDR1 MGHRA, CDR2 YSYEKL. The V end lost 4 bases, the J end lost 3 bases, and 13 bases lay between the germline ends. The CDR3 loop spans 14 amino acids. CDR3 loop: CASSPARTGYEQYF. CDR3 DNA: TGCGCCAGCAGCCCTGCGCGCACCGGCTACGAGCAGTACTTC.

The V and J genes are TRBV11-3 and TRBJ2-1; D perhaps matches TRBD2 (5 bases). The CDR3 contains 15 residues. Germline CDR1 reads SGHNT; CDR2 reads YENEEA. V lost 0 bases to trimming and J lost 3 bases, with 9 bases between them. The DNA of the CDR3 is TGTGCCAGCAGCTTAGATCCACGGGACTACAATGAGCAGTTCTTC. It specifies CASSLDPRDYNEQFF.

V is TRBV7-9 and J is TRBJ2-3; TRBD1 matches 8 bases. Germline trimming cut 4 bases from V and 4 bases from J; bases unmatched to any gene: 10. Germline V lookup: CDR1 SEHNR, CDR2 FQNEAQ (reference sequence). There are 16 residues in the CDR3. The CDR3 region is CASSSGIGQGPDTQYF. CDR3 DNA sequence: TGTGCCAGCAGCTCGGGGATAGGACAGGGCCCAGATACGCAGTATTTT.

The chain employs TRBV28 and TRBJ1-5; TRBD1 aligns across 8 bases. V was clipped by 5 bases and J by 4 bases; unmatched bases: 10. This CDR3 region has 16 residues. CDR1 and CDR2 (germline): MDHEN, SYDVKM. The CDR3 DNA follows: TGTGCCAGCAGTGCTCAACAGGGGGAGCGGAATCAGCCCCAGCATTTT. This encodes CASSAQQGERNQPQHF.

The V and J genes are TRBV14 and TRBJ2-7, with D possibly matching TRBD1 (5 bases). The CDR3 runs to 13 residues. Trimming shortened V by 3 bases and J by 2 bases, and 8 bases separated the two germline ends. The germline V gene has CDR1 SGHDN and CDR2 FVKESK. The CDR3 here is CASSQTVTYEQYF. CDR3 sequence (DNA): TGTGCCAGCAGCCAGACAGTTACCTACGAGCAGTACTTC.

The chain employs TRBV29-1 and TRBJ2-7; TRBD1 aligns across 7 bases. This CDR3 is built from 16 residues. Germline V CDR1 and CDR2: SQVTM, ANQGSEA. V lost 0 bases and J lost 0; bases outside the gene matches: 8. The CDR3 spells CSVEDGEGADSYEQYF. As DNA, the CDR3 is TGCAGCGTTGAAGATGGTGAGGGGGCCGACTCCTACGAGCAGTACTTC.

This chain uses TRBV28 with TRBJ2-1, with 12 positions matching TRBD2. CDR3 length: 16 amino acids. J was trimmed by 8 bases and V by 4 bases; bases with no gene match: 9. Germline CDR1 MDHEN, CDR2 SYDVKM. The CDR3 bases are TGTGCCAGCAGTTCATCTAGCGGGAGGGCCATAGATGAGCAGTTCTTC. Translated: CASSSSSGRAIDEQFF.